These T cell receptor beta chains were read from a single sample in a study of blood T cell repertoires in COVID-19. Profiled with immunoSEQ multiplex PCR; TCRdb holds only in-frame clones, not every one. This table holds around 100,000 clones, roughly four fifths found once. Sequencing was carried out using peripheral blood. The origin of the receptors is an older man with acute or convalescent COVID-19. CDR3s include the opening cysteine and the closing phenylalanine or tryptophan. Fields, in order: V gene, D gene, J gene, clone size, CDR3 protein, CDR3 DNA. The D gene is left open where the match is weak. Rows give clone size only sometimes, using once, few, many, or a class for an expanded clone.

TRBV7-8	-	TRBJ1-5	-	CASRVGGDSNQPQHF	TGTGCCAGCAGGGTAGGGGGAGATAGCAATCAGCCCCAGCATTTT
TRBV6-6	TRBD1	TRBJ2-7	few	CASSAPGQGTYEQYF	TGTGCCAGCTCCGCGCCGGGACAGGGAACTTACGAGCAGTACTTC
TRBV2	-	TRBJ2-2	-	CASTPPGTTGELFF	TGTGCCAGCACCCCCCCCGGGACTACCGGGGAGCTGTTTTTT
TRBV28	-	TRBJ2-5	many	CASSRRETQYF	TGTGCCAGCAGTCGGAGGGAGACCCAGTACTTC
TRBV5-4	TRBD1	TRBJ1-1	-	CASSLYSGQGLPLAFF	TGTGCCAGCAGCTTGTATTCGGGACAGGGCCTTCCCTTGGCTTTCTTT
TRBV28	-	TRBJ1-5	-	CASSGGRGWQPQHF	TGTGCCAGCAGTGGGGGCAGGGGTTGGCAGCCCCAGCATTTT
TRBV29-1	TRBD2	TRBJ2-7	few	CSARTSGGIEQYF	TGCAGCGCGCGGACTAGCGGGGGTATTGAGCAGTACTTC
TRBV19	TRBD1	TRBJ2-3	-	CASSTRPGQGTDTQYF	TGTGCCAGTAGTACCCGACCGGGACAGGGCACAGATACGCAGTATTTT
TRBV18	TRBD1	TRBJ1-1	-	CASSPMTGFSEAFF	TGTGCCAGCTCACCTATGACAGGGTTCTCTGAAGCTTTCTTT
TRBV19	-	TRBJ1-5	-	CASSIVWTADNQPQHF	TGTGCCAGTAGTATAGTTTGGACAGCGGACAATCAGCCCCAGCATTTT
TRBV28	TRBD1	TRBJ1-2	-	CASSFGGQTNYGYTF	TGTGCCAGCAGTTTCGGGGGACAGACTAACTATGGCTACACCTTC
TRBV7-9	-	TRBJ2-7	-	CASSFGGGHEQYF	TGTGCCAGCAGCTTCGGAGGGGGCCACGAGCAGTACTTC
TRBV28	TRBD1	TRBJ1-4	once	CASGTGSEKLFF	TGTGCCAGCGGGACAGGGAGCGAAAAACTGTTTTTT
TRBV5-4	TRBD2	TRBJ2-1	-	CASSPTSGGAGYEQFF	TGTGCCAGCAGCCCGACTAGCGGGGGGGCGGGGTATGAGCAGTTCTTC
TRBV9	TRBD1	TRBJ2-7	-	CASSFGTGAYEQYF	TGTGCCAGCAGCTTCGGGACAGGGGCCTACGAGCAGTACTTC
TRBV6-1	-	TRBJ1-2	-	CASSETAGDGYTF	TGTGCCAGCAGTGAGACTGCAGGGGATGGCTACACCTTC
TRBV5-6	TRBD2	TRBJ2-1	-	CASSLAGGYYNEQFF	TGTGCCAGCAGTTTAGCGGGGGGCTATTACAATGAGCAGTTCTTC
TRBV5-1	-	TRBJ2-3	-	CASSLVGGSTDTQYF	TGCGCCAGCAGCTTGGTTGGAGGGTCGACAGATACGCAGTATTTT
TRBV29-1	TRBD2	TRBJ2-3	-	CSVGRLAGGPDTQYF	TGCAGCGTTGGTCGACTAGCGGGAGGGCCAGATACGCAGTATTTT
TRBV19	TRBD1	TRBJ1-1	few	CASSIWDRALNTEAFF	TGTGCCAGTAGTATTTGGGACAGGGCCCTGAACACTGAAGCTTTCTTT
TRBV6-6	-	TRBJ1-4	-	CASSPGHFEKLFF	TGTGCCAGCAGCCCGGGACATTTTGAAAAACTGTTTTTT
TRBV9	-	TRBJ2-1	once	CASSANPDSYNEQFF	TGTGCCAGCAGCGCGAATCCAGACTCCTACAATGAGCAGTTCTTC
TRBV5-1	TRBD1	TRBJ1-1	-	CASSLTGDTEAFF	TGCGCCAGCAGCTTGACAGGGGACACTGAAGCTTTCTTT
TRBV9	-	TRBJ1-2	-	CASSAARGDYGYTF	TGTGCCAGCAGCGCCGCCCGCGGGGACTATGGCTACACCTTC
TRBV24-1	TRBD2	TRBJ2-3	-	CATSDTRLAGGTDTQYF	TGTGCCACCAGTGATACGAGACTAGCGGGGGGTACAGATACGCAGTATTTT
TRBV5-8	TRBD2	TRBJ2-7	few	CASSLGLAASYEQYF	TGTGCCAGCAGCCTAGGACTAGCGGCTTCCTACGAGCAGTACTTC
TRBV7-6	TRBD2	TRBJ2-1	-	CASSLADWGRGNEQFF	TGTGCCAGCAGCTTAGCGGACTGGGGGAGGGGCAATGAGCAGTTCTTC
TRBV20-1	TRBD1	TRBJ2-7	-	CSAGQGYEQYF	TGCAGTGCAGGACAGGGTTACGAGCAGTACTTC
TRBV24-1	TRBD1	TRBJ1-6	-	CATCETGQGAGSPLHF	TGTGCCACCTGTGAGACGGGACAGGGGGCTGGGTCACCCCTCCACTTT
TRBV23-1	-	TRBJ2-5	-	CAGPQETQYF	TGCGCCGGGCCCCAAGAGACCCAGTACTTC
TRBV7-7	-	TRBJ2-5	-	CASSLGTGGVETQYF	TGTGCCAGCAGCTTAGGAACCGGAGGGGTGGAGACCCAGTACTTC
TRBV6-5	-	TRBJ2-7	-	CASSTGNLYSYEQYF	TGTGCCAGCAGTACGGGGAACCTCTACTCCTACGAGCAGTACTTC
TRBV19	TRBD1	TRBJ1-6	-	CASLDRGNSPLHF	TGTGCCAGTCTGGACAGGGGTAATTCACCCCTCCACTTT
TRBV14	TRBD2	TRBJ2-2	-	CASSPRGGLRNTGELFF	TGTGCCAGCAGCCCTCGGGGGGGCCTGAGGAACACCGGGGAGCTGTTTTTT
TRBV7-8	TRBD1	TRBJ1-1	few	CASSPRLTGKREAFF	TGTGCCAGCAGCCCCCGACTGACAGGGAAGCGTGAAGCTTTCTTT
TRBV4-2	TRBD2	TRBJ2-3	-	CASSQGTSGTPQYF	TGTGCCAGCAGCCAAGGGACTAGCGGAACCCCGCAGTATTTT
TRBV9	-	TRBJ2-3	-	CASSVASDTQYF	TGTGCCAGCAGCGTAGCTAGTGATACGCAGTATTTT
TRBV7-2	-	TRBJ2-1	-	CASSLQERATGVNEQFF	TGTGCCAGCAGCTTACAGGAAAGGGCCACGGGGGTTAATGAGCAGTTCTTC
TRBV29-1	TRBD2	TRBJ2-1	-	CSASREGWLYGQFF	TGCAGCGCGAGCCGGGAGGGTTGGCTTTATGGGCAGTTCTTC
TRBV27	TRBD2	TRBJ2-1	-	CASIPLLAGGRGGNEQFF	TGTGCCAGCATCCCTCTACTAGCGGGAGGTAGAGGTGGGAATGAGCAGTTCTTC
TRBV19	-	TRBJ1-6	-	CASRSGTLDNSPLHF	TGTGCCAGTAGGTCCGGGACTTTGGATAATTCACCCCTCCACTTT
TRBV28	TRBD1	TRBJ1-2	-	CASILSGGELQNYGYTF	TGTGCCAGCATCTTGTCAGGGGGCGAATTGCAGAACTATGGCTACACCTTC
TRBV5-1	-	TRBJ2-3	-	CASSLRQRTDTQYF	TGCGCCAGCAGCTTGAGACAGCGCACAGATACGCAGTATTTT
TRBV19	-	TRBJ2-7	few	CASSIPGKSGTYEQYF	TGTGCCAGTAGTATTCCCGGGAAGTCAGGTACCTACGAGCAGTACTTC
TRBV29-1	-	TRBJ1-1	once	CSGRKRDEGTEAFF	TGCAGCGGACGAAAACGGGATGAGGGCACTGAAGCTTTCTTT
TRBV11-3	TRBD1	TRBJ2-3	-	CASSLDRAPGGQGSTDTQYF	TGTGCCAGCAGCTTAGACCGGGCGCCTGGAGGACAGGGAAGCACAGATACGCAGTATTTT
TRBV28	TRBD1	TRBJ2-1	-	CASSLYGRGKGYNEQFF	TGTGCCAGCAGCCTTTACGGCAGGGGGAAAGGCTACAATGAGCAGTTCTTC
TRBV28	TRBD1	TRBJ2-5	-	CASSSPGTGDKETQYF	TGTGCCAGCAGCTCCCCAGGGACAGGGGACAAAGAGACCCAGTACTTC
TRBV27	TRBD1	TRBJ1-1	-	CASSNRGGTEAFF	TGTGCCAGCAGCAACAGGGGTGGCACTGAAGCTTTCTTT
TRBV28	TRBD1	TRBJ2-5	few	CASSSNRGLQETQYF	TGTGCCAGCAGTTCTAACAGGGGGCTACAAGAGACCCAGTACTTC
TRBV5-1	-	TRBJ2-1	-	CASSFGETYNEQFF	TGCGCCAGCAGCTTCGGGGAAACCTACAATGAGCAGTTCTTC
TRBV3-1/TRBV3-2	TRBD1	TRBJ1-2	-	CASSPADRENYGYTF	TGTGCCAGCAGCCCCGCGGACAGGGAGAACTATGGCTACACCTTC
TRBV29-1	-	TRBJ1-1	-	CSVLQGRDTEAFF	TGCAGCGTCTTACAGGGTAGGGACACTGAAGCTTTCTTT
TRBV28	-	TRBJ1-3	-	CASSLGQTNTIYF	TGTGCCAGCAGTTTGGGGCAGACAAACACCATATATTTT
TRBV6-5	TRBD1	TRBJ1-2	-	CASRRTGGGYGYTF	TGTGCCAGCAGGCGGACAGGGGGTGGCTATGGCTACACCTTC
TRBV2	TRBD1	TRBJ1-1	once	CASGDRVNTEAFF	TGTGCCAGCGGGGACAGGGTGAACACTGAAGCTTTCTTT
TRBV6-5	-	TRBJ1-5	-	CASQVRENQPQHF	TGTGCCAGCCAAGTCAGGGAAAATCAGCCCCAGCATTTT
TRBV7-3	TRBD1	TRBJ2-7	once	CASSFTGTGLPYEQYF	TGTGCCAGCAGCTTTACTGGGACAGGGTTGCCCTACGAGCAGTACTTC
TRBV19	TRBD2	TRBJ2-7	-	CASSIGLAGAGEQYF	TGTGCCAGTAGTATCGGACTAGCGGGAGCCGGCGAGCAGTACTTC
TRBV5-6	TRBD1	TRBJ2-1	-	CASSSYRQTGRNEQFF	TGTGCCAGCAGCTCCTACCGTCAGACAGGGCGGAATGAGCAGTTCTTC